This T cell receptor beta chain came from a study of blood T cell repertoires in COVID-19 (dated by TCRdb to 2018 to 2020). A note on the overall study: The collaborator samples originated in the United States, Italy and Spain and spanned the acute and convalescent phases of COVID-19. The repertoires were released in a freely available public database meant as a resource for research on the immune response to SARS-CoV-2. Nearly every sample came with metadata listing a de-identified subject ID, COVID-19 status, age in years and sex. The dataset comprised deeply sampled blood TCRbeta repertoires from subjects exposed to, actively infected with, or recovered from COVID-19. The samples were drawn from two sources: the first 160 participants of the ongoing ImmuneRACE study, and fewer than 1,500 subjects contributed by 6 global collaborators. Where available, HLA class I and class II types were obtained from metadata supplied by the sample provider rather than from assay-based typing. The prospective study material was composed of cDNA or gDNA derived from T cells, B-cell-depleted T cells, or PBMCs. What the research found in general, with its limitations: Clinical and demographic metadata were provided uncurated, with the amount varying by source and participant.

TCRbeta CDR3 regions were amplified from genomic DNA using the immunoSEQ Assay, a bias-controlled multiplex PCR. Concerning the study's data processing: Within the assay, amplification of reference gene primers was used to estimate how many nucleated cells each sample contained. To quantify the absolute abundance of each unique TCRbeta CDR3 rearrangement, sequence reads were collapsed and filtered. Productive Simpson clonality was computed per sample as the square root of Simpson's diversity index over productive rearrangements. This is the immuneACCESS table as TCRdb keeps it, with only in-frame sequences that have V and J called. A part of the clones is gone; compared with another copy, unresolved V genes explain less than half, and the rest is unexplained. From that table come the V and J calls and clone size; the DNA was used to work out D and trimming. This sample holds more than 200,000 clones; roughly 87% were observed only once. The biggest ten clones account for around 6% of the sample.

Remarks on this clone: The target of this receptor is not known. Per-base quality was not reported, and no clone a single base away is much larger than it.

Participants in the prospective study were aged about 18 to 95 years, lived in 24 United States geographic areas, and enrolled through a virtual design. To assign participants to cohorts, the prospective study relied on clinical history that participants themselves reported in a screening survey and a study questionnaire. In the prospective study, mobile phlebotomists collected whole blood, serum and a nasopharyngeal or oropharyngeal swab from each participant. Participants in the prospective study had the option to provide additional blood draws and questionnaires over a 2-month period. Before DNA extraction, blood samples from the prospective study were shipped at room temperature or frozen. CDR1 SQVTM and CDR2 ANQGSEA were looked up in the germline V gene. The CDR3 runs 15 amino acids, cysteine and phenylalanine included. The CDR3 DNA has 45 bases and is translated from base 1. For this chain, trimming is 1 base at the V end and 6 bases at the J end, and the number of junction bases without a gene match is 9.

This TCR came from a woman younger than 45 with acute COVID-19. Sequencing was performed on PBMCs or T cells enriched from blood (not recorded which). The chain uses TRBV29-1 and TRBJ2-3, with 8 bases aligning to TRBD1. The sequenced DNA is TGCAGCGTTGAAGCCCCCAGGGGGCTCACCGATACGCAGTATTTT. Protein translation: CSVEAPRGLTDTQYF.